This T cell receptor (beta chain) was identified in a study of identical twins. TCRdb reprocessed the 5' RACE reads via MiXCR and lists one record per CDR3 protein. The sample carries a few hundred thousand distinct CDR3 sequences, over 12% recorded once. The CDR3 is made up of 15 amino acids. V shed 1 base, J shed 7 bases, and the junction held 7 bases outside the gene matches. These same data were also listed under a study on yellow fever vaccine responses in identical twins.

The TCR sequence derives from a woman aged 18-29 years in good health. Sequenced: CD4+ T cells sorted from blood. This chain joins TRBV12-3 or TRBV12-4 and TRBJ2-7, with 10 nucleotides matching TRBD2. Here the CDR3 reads CASSLGLAGVDEQYF. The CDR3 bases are TGTGCCAGCAGTTTAGGGCTAGCGGGAGTGGATGAGCAGTACTTC.